This TCR beta chain was retrieved from a study of blood T cells in healthy people across ages. Findings and limits, study-wide: Per million T cells, TCR beta diversity dropped about linearly as age rose.

A second PCR, run for about 7 to 11 cycles, used a sample-barcoded 5' primer plus a J-beta primer mix. A template-switch adaptor that had 12 random nucleotides put a tag on each cDNA molecule. TCRdb re-called the 5' RACE reads with MiXCR, one entry per CDR3 protein. The sample lists about 1,500,000 distinct CDR3 sequences, 42% seen once, with 6.5% to 10% in the top ten. The CDR3 totals 16 residues. Per germline, CDR1 SGDLS and CDR2 YYNGEE. Remarks on this clonotype: The antigen is not known. An end of the junction does not agree with germline; a read error may underlie this.

Healthy Caucasian individuals from Russia aged 6 to 90 were enrolled as donors. Isolation yielded PBMCs, at least 7 million per sample, in every case. This chain joins TRBV9 and TRBJ1-1, with TRBD1 matching 10 bases. Sequences were obtained from blood. The receptor was isolated from a woman aged 18 to 35 in good health. The CDR3 DNA reads as TGTGCCAGCAGCGTGTCCCGGGACAGGGGAAACACGGAAGCTTTCTTT. It codes for CASSVSRDRGNTEAFF.